This T cell receptor (beta chain) was obtained from a study of human T cells and chemical hapten exposure. This sample's time point: patch test 1, 2 weeks after DPC sensitization. As for treatment: therapeutic diphenylcyclopropenone sensitization with weekly scalp DPC. The authors' total RNA extraction used unfractionated whole blood. In TCRdb, the RACE reads were re-called with MiXCR into one record per CDR3 protein. The sample holds approximately 71,000 distinct CDR3 sequences, more than 8% seen once. This clonotype was observed many times. Its target is not known. Germline CDR1 MDHEN, CDR2 SYDVKM. This CDR3 contains 12 residues. After removal of 3 bases from V and 18 bases from J, the junction contained 7 bases not matched to a gene. Study-wide points: While controls formed fewer of them, expanded TCRs formed significantly more large CDR3 similarity clusters. Sensitizing to DPC left TCRs with a frequency above 1 in 1000 unaltered. All donors were alopecia patients, so their immunity may differ from that of healthy people.

This rearrangement joins TRBV28 to TRBJ1-6, with 8 bases lining up with TRBD1. This clonotype was obtained from a woman in her forties with alopecia areata. Some clones in this sample may be carry-over from other donors' samples. The source was whole blood, collected in connection with sensitization to the hapten diphenylcyclopropenone (DPC). DNA for the CDR3: TGTGCCAGCAGTTTTCAGGACAGGGCTCCCCACTTT. Its translation is CASSFQDRAPHF.